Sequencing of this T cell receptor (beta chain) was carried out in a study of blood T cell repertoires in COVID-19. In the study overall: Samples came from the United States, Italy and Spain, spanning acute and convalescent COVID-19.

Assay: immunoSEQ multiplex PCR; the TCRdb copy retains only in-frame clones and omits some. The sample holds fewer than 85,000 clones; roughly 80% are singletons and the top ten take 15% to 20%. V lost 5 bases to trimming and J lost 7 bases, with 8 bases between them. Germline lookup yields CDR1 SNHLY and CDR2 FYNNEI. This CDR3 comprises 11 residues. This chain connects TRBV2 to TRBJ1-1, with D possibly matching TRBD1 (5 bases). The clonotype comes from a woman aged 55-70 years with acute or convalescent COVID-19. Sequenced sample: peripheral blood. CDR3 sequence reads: CASSRGGEAFF. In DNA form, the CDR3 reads TGTGCCAGCAGTCGGGGGGGTGAAGCTTTCTTT. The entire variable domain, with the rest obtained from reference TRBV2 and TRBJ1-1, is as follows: EPEVTQTPSHQVTQMGQEVILRCVPISNHLYFYWYRQILGQKVEFLVSFYNNEISEKSEIFDDQFSVERPDGSNFTLKIRSTKLEDSAMYFCASSRGGEAFFGQGTRLTVV.